This T cell receptor beta chain was sequenced for a study of blood T cell repertoires in COVID-19. Study-level background: T cells, B-cell-depleted T cells, or PBMCs provided the cDNA or gDNA that served as material.

There are 16 residues in the CDR3. Germline CDR1 MDHEN, CDR2 SYDVKM. Trimming removed 6 bases from V and 4 bases from J; junction bases left unmatched: 10. TCRdb keeps only in-frame clones here, not all; method: immunoSEQ multiplex PCR. The sample shows some 200,000 clones, 75% to 90% of them seen only once. Specimen: peripheral blood. This chain uses TRBV28 with TRBJ1-5; TRBD1 matches 9 bases. This receptor was identified in a woman in her fifties or sixties with acute or convalescent COVID-19. The CDR3 protein is CASSPISGTGNQPQHF. In DNA, the CDR3 is TGTGCCAGCAGCCCAATATCCGGGACAGGGAATCAGCCCCAGCATTTT.